These 2 T cell receptor beta chains originate from one sample sequenced in a study of blood T cell repertoires in COVID-19. Assay: immunoSEQ multiplex PCR; the TCRdb copy retains only in-frame clones and omits some. The data show about 340,000 clones, roughly 85% seen once. Source material: PBMCs or T cells enriched from blood (not recorded which). These receptors were collected from a woman in her thirties or forties with acute COVID-19.

The gene calls are TRBV27 and TRBJ1-2, with 7 bases that match TRBD1. The trim removed 6 bases at V and 1 base at J, leaving 11 bases unmatched. The CDR3 totals 16 residues. Germline assignment: CDR1 MNHEY and CDR2 SMNVEV (reference sequence). CDR3 sequence (DNA): TGTGCCAGCAGAGCAAGGGGGCCGCCCAATAACTATGGCTACACCTTC. It codes for CASRARGPPNNYGYTF.

The V and J genes are TRBV7-8 and TRBJ2-2, with TRBD1 matching over 7 bases. Germline CDR1 SGHVS, CDR2 FQNEAQ. Trimming took 5 bases from V and 3 from J; bases not matched to a gene: 15. The CDR3 runs 18 residues. CDR3 region: CASSDATDRVPDTGELFF. The CDR3 DNA is TGTGCCAGCAGCGACGCGACAGACAGGGTACCCGACACCGGGGAGCTGTTTTTT. Based on the CDR3 plus reference TRBV7-8 and TRBJ2-2, the full variable domain is GAGVSQSPRYKVAKRGQDVALRCDPISGHVSLFWYQQALGQGPEFLTYFQNEAQLDKSGLPSDRFFAERPEGSVSTLKIQRTQQEDSAVYLCASSDATDRVPDTGELFFGEGSRLTVL.